What follows are 14 T cell receptor beta chains derived from one specimen sequenced in a study of OX40 agonist ivuxolimab in advanced cancers. Profiled with immunoSEQ multiplex PCR; TCRdb holds only in-frame clones, not every one. The data contain tens of thousands of clones, around 85% of them singletons. The material was CD4+ or CD8+ T cells sorted from blood, obtained in a trial of the OX40 agonist ivuxolimab. Source of these receptors: an adult with an advanced solid tumor such as melanoma, head and neck, liver or kidney cancer.

The V and J genes are TRBV4-2 and TRBJ1-2; TRBD1 is a possible D gene (6 bases). Germline V CDR1 and CDR2: LGHNA, YNFKEQ. Trimming shortened V by 8 bases and J by 5 bases, and 21 bases separated the two germline ends. The CDR3 length is 15 residues. CDR3 sequence: CASGQARGRTYGYTF. The DNA of the CDR3 is TGTGCCAGCGGACAAGCCCGGGGGCGTACTTATGGCTACACCTTC.

The chain employs TRBV11-2 and TRBJ2-7; 7 bases agree with TRBD1. Trimming at V came to 3 bases and at J to 7 bases, leaving 12 bases not matched to a gene. The CDR3 runs 15 residues. CDR1 and CDR2 from the germline V gene are SGHAT and FQNNGV. CDR3 sequence (DNA): TGTGCCAGCAGCTTTGAATACAGGGGTGTGAGGGAGCAGTACTTC. The encoded protein is CASSFEYRGVREQYF.

The rearrangement uses TRBV5-1 and TRBJ2-3; 7 nucleotides match TRBD2. Trimming at V came to 4 bases and at J to 1 base, leaving 9 bases not matched to a gene. CDR3 length equals 16 residues. Germline CDR1 SGHRS, CDR2 YFSETQ. The CDR3 DNA reads as TGCGCCAGCAGCGTGGGTGACACTAGCGGCACAGATACGCAGTATTTT. Its protein product is CASSVGDTSGTDTQYF.

V is TRBV4-1 and J is TRBJ2-7, with TRBD2 identical over 7 bases. Germline CDR1 and CDR2: MGHRA and YSYEKL. The junction had 0 bases not matched to a gene; V was cut back by 0 bases and J by 4 bases. CDR3 length: 13 amino acids. The CDR3 DNA reads TGCGCCAGCAGCCAAGACGGGAGGTACGAGCAGTACTTC. It codes for CASSQDGRYEQYF.

The V call is TRBV6-4, the J call TRBJ2-3, with TRBD1 matching 7 bases. The CDR3 has 15 residues. The germline gives CDR1 MRHNA, CDR2 SNTAGT. With V trimmed by 5 bases and J by 3 bases, 8 bases remained unmatched. For the CDR3, the DNA is TGTGCCAGCAGTATTGGAGTCAGGGGGACAGATACGCAGTATTTT. Translating it yields CASSIGVRGTDTQYF.

The chain joins TRBV6-1 to TRBJ1-5, with a weak D call TRBD1 (6 bases). Per the germline V gene, CDR1 is MNHNS and CDR2 is SASEGT. V was pared by 3 bases and J by 2 bases, with 11 bases between. CDR3 length: 15 amino acids. CDR3 DNA: TGTGCCAGCAGTGAGACCGGGGGCGGCAATCAGCCCCAGCATTTT. It yields the protein CASSETGGGNQPQHF.

The chain has TRBV14 and TRBJ1-1, with unresolved D. Trimming left V 0 bases short and J 0 bases short, with 8 bases between. Germline loops: CDR1 SGHDN, CDR2 FVKESK. The CDR3 consists of 15 residues. The CDR3 DNA reads TGTGCCAGCAGCCAAGAGGGTTCCATGAACACTGAAGCTTTCTTT. Its protein product is CASSQEGSMNTEAFF.

The gene calls are TRBV27 and TRBJ2-3, with 8 bases lining up with TRBD2. V lost 5 bases, J lost 4 bases, and 8 bases stayed unmatched. The CDR3 runs 15 residues. Germline-derived CDR1 and CDR2 are MNHEY and SMNVEV (reference sequence). The CDR3 loop is CASSPWASGPDTQYF. CDR3 DNA: TGTGCCAGCAGTCCATGGGCTAGCGGGCCAGATACGCAGTATTTT.

The chain recombines TRBV10-2 with TRBJ2-3; 7 bases map to TRBD1. Germline V gene data show CDR1 as WSHSY and CDR2 as SAAADI. The CDR3 covers 15 residues. V lost 1 base to trimming and J lost 4 bases; unmatched junction nucleotides: 5. The CDR3 sequence is CASSEFDREADTQYF. The CDR3 DNA follows: TGCGCCAGCAGTGAGTTTGACAGGGAAGCAGATACGCAGTATTTT.

The rearrangement links TRBV11-2 to TRBJ2-1; 13 bases match TRBD2. This CDR3 has 14 residues. Trimming at V came to 8 bases and at J to 10 bases, leaving 8 bases not matched to a gene. The germline V gene has CDR1 SGHAT and CDR2 FQNNGV. The CDR3 DNA sequence: TGTGCCAGCGCACTAGCGGGGGGGAGTTTGGAGCAGTTCTTC. Its protein is CASALAGGSLEQFF.

This clone turned up a few times. CDR3 amino acids: CASKRDPFGEQYF. The DNA for the CDR3 is TGTGCCAGCAAGCGGGACCCCTTCGGCGAGCAGTACTTC. The chain links TRBV2 to TRBJ2-7; 7 bases fit TRBD2. From germline, CDR1 is SNHLY and CDR2 FYNNEI. The CDR3 totals 13 residues. V lost 7 bases, J lost 6 bases, and 9 bases stayed unmatched.

This chain connects TRBV19 to TRBJ2-1, with 10 bases identical to TRBD2. J was trimmed by 5 bases and V by 4 bases; bases with no gene match: 14. Germline-derived CDR1 and CDR2 are LNHDA and SQIVND (reference sequence). CDR3 length: 18 amino acids. This CDR3 reads CASSTVAGGFGIHNEQFF. CDR3 coding DNA: TGTGCCAGTAGTACGGTAGCGGGAGGCTTTGGAATCCACAATGAGCAGTTCTTC.

The gene calls are TRBV23-1 and TRBJ2-6; 9 nucleotides match TRBD1. TRBV23-1 is recorded as an ORF, its role being uncertain. The CDR3 is 18 amino acids. J lost 0 bases, V lost 0 bases, and 3 bases had no gene match. In DNA form, the CDR3 reads TGCGCCAGCAGTCAATCAGGGACAGGGAACTCTGGGGCCAACGTCCTGACTTTC. Amino acid sequence: CASSQSGTGNSGANVLTF.

The chain recombines TRBV10-3 with TRBJ2-5; the D is unclear. Germline V CDR1 and CDR2: ENHRY, SYGVKD. V lost 6 bases, J lost 4 bases, and 12 bases lay in between. CDR3 length: 13 residues. Here the CDR3 reads CAIRPTVGETQYF. In DNA, the CDR3 is TGTGCCATCAGACCCACAGTGGGAGAGACCCAGTACTTC.